A selection of T cell receptor beta chains follows, all from one sample in a study of blood T cell repertoires in COVID-19. Assay: immunoSEQ multiplex PCR; the TCRdb copy retains only in-frame clones and omits some. The sample has approximately 110,000 clones, 88% seen once. The source material was peripheral blood. All receptors derive from a woman aged 45-65 years with active or convalescent COVID-19. CDR3s include the opening cysteine and the closing phenylalanine or tryptophan. D genes are given only for firm matches. Clone size is given for some rows only: seen once, a few or many times, or a class if the clone is expanded.

v_gene	abundance	j_gene	d_gene	CDR3nt	CDR3aa
TRBV10-3	-	TRBJ1-4	-	TGTGCCATCAGTGGGCGGGAAACCGAAAAACTGTTTTTT	CAISGRETEKLFF
TRBV2	-	TRBJ1-1	-	TGTGCCAGCCATCCAATGAACACTGAAGCTTTCTTT	CASHPMNTEAFF
TRBV6-5	-	TRBJ2-2	-	TGTGCCAGCAGTCCGAGACAAATCGGGGAGCTGTTTTTT	CASSPRQIGELFF
TRBV5-6	-	TRBJ2-3	TRBD2	TGTGCCAGCAGCGTAGGTTATAGCGGGAGGACAGATACGCAGTATTTT	CASSVGYSGRTDTQYF
TRBV18	-	TRBJ1-4	TRBD1	TGTGCCAGCTCACTCGGACAGGCAAATGAAAAACTGTTTTTT	CASSLGQANEKLFF
TRBV9	-	TRBJ2-1	TRBD2	TGTGCCAGCAGCGCGACTAGCGGGTTCTCCTACAATGAGCAGTTCTTC	CASSATSGFSYNEQFF
TRBV5-1	-	TRBJ2-3	-	TGCGCCAGCAGCTCCCCAGGGTTAGTCACAGATACGCAGTATTTT	CASSSPGLVTDTQYF
TRBV6-1	-	TRBJ2-1	-	TGTGCCAGCAGTGAATTGTCTATACGCTACAATGAGCAGTTCTTC	CASSELSIRYNEQFF
TRBV7-2	-	TRBJ2-2	-	TGTGCCAGCAGATCCATAGGAGGGGCACCACGGGGCACCGGGGAGCTGTTTTTT	CASRSIGGAPRGTGELFF
TRBV21-1	-	TRBJ2-3	-	TGTGCCAGCAGCAAACAATCGGGGTCTGGCGGGGACCGAGATAGCACAGATACGCAGTATTTT	CASSKQSGSGGDRDSTDTQYF
TRBV3-1/TRBV3-2	-	TRBJ2-7	-	TGTGCCAGCAGCCCAACCGGGACTCTCGGTATTCGCTACGAGCAGTACTTC	CASSPTGTLGIRYEQYF
TRBV11-2	-	TRBJ2-7	TRBD2	TGTGCCAGCAGCTTAGAGGCTAGCGGGCGCTACTACGAGCAGTACTTC	CASSLEASGRYYEQYF
TRBV30	once	TRBJ2-2	TRBD2	TGTGCCTGGAGTATGGGACTAGCAGGGACCGGGGAGCTGTTTTTT	CAWSMGLAGTGELFF
TRBV9	-	TRBJ1-5	-	TGTGCCAGCAGCGCGACCACAGAGGGTGCTGGGCCCCAGCATTTT	CASSATTEGAGPQHF
TRBV28	-	TRBJ1-6	TRBD1	TGTGCCAGCAGTTTTTCCACCGGGACAGGGAGGCGGACCCTCCACTTT	CASSFSTGTGRRTLHF
TRBV6-5	-	TRBJ2-7	TRBD2	TGTGCCAGCAGTTACGGCGGCGGGGGAAGCTACGAGCAGTACTTC	CASSYGGGGSYEQYF